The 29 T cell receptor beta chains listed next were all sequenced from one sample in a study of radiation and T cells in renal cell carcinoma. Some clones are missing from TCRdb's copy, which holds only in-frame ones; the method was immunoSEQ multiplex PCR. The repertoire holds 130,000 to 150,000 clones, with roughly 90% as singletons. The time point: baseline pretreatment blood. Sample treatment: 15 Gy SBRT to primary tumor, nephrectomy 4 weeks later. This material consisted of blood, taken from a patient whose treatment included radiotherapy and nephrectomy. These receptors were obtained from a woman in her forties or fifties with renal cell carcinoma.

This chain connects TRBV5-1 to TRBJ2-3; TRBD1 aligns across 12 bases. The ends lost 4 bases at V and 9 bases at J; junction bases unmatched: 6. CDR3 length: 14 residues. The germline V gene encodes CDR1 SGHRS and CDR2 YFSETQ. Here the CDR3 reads CASSPGQGAYTQYF. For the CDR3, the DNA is TGCGCCAGCAGCCCGGGACAGGGGGCCTACACGCAGTATTTT.

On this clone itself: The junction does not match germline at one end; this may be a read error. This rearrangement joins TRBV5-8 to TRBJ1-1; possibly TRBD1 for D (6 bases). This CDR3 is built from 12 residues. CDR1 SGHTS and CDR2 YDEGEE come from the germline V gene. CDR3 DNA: TGTGCCAGCAGCTGGGGGGGCAGGACGGAGTACTTT. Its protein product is CASSWGGRTEYF.

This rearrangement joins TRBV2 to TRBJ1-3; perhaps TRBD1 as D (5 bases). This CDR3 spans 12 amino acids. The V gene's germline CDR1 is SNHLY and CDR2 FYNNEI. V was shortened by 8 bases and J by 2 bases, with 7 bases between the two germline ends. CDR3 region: CASAGAGNTIYF. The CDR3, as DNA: TGTGCCAGCGCGGGGGCTGGAAACACCATATATTTT.

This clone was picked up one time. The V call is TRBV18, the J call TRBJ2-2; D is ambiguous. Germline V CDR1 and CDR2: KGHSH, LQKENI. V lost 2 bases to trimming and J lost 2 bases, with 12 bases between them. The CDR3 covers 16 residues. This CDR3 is CASSPNSAVNTGELFF. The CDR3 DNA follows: TGTGCCAGCTCACCAAACTCGGCGGTAAACACCGGGGAGCTGTTTTTT.

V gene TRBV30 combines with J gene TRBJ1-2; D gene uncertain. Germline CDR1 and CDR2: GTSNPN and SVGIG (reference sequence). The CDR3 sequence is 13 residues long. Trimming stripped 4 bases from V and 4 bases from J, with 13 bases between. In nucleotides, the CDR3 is TGTGCCTGGAACGCCGGGCCCCCCTATGGCTACACCTTC. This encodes CAWNAGPPYGYTF.

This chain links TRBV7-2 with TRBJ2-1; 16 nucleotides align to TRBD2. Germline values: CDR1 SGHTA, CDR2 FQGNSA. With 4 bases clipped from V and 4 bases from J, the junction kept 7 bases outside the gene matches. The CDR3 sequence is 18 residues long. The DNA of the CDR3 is TGTGCCAGCAGCTCTCCGGGACTAGCGGGGGGGAGTTACAATGAGCAGTTCTTC. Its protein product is CASSSPGLAGGSYNEQFF.

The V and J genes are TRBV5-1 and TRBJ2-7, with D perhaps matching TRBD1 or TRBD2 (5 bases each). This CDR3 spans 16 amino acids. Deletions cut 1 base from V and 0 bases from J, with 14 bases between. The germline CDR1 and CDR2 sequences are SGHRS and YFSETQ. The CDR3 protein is CASSLTGTVDSYEQYF. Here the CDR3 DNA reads TGCGCCAGCAGCTTGACGGGGACGGTAGACTCCTACGAGCAGTACTTC.

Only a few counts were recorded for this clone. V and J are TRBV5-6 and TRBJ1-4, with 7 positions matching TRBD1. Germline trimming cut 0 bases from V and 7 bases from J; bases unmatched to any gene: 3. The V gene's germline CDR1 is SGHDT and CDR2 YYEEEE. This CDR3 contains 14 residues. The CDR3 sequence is CASSLETGFEKLFF. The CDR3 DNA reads TGTGCCAGCAGCTTGGAGACAGGGTTTGAAAAACTGTTTTTT.

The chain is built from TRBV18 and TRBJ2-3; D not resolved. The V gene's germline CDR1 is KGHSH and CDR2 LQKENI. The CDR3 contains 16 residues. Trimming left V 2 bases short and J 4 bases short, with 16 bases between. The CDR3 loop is CASSPGWGQSSDTQYF. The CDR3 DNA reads TGTGCCAGCTCACCAGGTTGGGGTCAATCATCAGATACGCAGTATTTT.

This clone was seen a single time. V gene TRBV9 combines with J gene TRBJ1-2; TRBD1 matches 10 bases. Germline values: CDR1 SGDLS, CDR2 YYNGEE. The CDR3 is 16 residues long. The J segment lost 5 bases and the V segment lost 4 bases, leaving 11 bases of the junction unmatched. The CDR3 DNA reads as TGTGCCAGCAGCCCTTCCGGGACAGGGGCCTGGTATGGCTACACCTTC. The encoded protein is CASSPSGTGAWYGYTF.

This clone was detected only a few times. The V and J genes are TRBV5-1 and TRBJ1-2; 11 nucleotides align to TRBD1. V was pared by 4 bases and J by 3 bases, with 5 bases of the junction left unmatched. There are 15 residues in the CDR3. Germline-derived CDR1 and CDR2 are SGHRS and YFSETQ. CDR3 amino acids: CASSVGTGGDYGYTF. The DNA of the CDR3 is TGCGCCAGCAGCGTCGGGACAGGGGGAGACTATGGCTACACCTTC.

CDR3 protein: CASSQVLYEQYF. CDR3 in DNA: TGTGCCAGCAGCCAAGTACTTTACGAGCAGTACTTC. The J gene is TRBJ2-7, the V gene TRBV14; unclear D gene. Germline CDR1 reads SGHDN; CDR2 reads FVKESK. This CDR3 has 12 residues. V lost 1 base and J lost 4, with 5 bases in between.

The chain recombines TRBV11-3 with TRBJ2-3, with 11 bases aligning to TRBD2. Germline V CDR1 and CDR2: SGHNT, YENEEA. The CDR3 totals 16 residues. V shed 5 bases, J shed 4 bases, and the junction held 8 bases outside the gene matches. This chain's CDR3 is CASSARGSGGADTQYF. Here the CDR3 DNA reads TGTGCCAGCAGCGCCAGGGGTAGCGGGGGGGCAGATACGCAGTATTTT.

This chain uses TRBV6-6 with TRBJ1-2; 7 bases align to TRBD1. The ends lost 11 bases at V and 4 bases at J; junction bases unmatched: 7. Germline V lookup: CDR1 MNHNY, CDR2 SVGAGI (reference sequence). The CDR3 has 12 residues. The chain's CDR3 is CAGSDRRYGYTF. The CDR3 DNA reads TGTGCCGGGTCGGACAGGCGCTATGGCTACACCTTC.

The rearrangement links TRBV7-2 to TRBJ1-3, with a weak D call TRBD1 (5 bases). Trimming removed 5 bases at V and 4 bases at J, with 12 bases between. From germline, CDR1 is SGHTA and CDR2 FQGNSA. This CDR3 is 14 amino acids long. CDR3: CASSPGLIGNTIYF. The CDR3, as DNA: TGTGCCAGCAGCCCGGGACTAATCGGAAACACCATATATTTT.

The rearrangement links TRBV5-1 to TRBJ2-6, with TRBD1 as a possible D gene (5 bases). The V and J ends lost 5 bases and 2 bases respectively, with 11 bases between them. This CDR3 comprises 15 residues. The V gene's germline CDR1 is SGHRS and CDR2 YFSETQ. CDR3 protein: CASRQVSAGANVLTF. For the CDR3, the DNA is TGCGCCAGCAGACAGGTATCGGCTGGGGCCAACGTCCTGACTTTC.

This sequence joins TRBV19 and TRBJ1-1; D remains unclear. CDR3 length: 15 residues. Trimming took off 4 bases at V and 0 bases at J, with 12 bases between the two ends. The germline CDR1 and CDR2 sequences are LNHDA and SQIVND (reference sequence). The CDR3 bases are TGTGCCAGTAGTACGTTGGGCCAGATGAACACTGAAGCTTTCTTT. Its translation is CASSTLGQMNTEAFF.

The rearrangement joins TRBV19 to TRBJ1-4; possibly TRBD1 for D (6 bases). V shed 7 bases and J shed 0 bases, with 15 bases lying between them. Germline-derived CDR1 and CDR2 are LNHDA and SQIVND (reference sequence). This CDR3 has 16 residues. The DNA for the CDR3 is TGTGCCAGTAACACAGGGTGGCGTGCAACTAATGAAAAACTGTTTTTT. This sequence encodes CASNTGWRATNEKLFF.

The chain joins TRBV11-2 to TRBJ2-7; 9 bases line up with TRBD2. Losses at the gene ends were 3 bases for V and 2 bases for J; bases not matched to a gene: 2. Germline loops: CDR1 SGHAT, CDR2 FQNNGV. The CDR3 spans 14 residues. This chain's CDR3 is CASSFLAGPYEQYF. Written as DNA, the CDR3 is TGTGCCAGCAGCTTCCTAGCGGGGCCCTACGAGCAGTACTTC.

The CDR3: CASSLGFGTGELFF. The CDR3, as DNA: TGCGCCAGCAGCCTGGGCTTCGGGACCGGGGAGCTGTTTTTT. The J gene is TRBJ2-2, the V gene TRBV5-1; D gene unclear. CDR1 and CDR2 from the germline V gene are SGHRS and YFSETQ. The CDR3 runs to 14 residues. Trimming stripped 4 bases from V and 5 bases from J, with 12 bases between.

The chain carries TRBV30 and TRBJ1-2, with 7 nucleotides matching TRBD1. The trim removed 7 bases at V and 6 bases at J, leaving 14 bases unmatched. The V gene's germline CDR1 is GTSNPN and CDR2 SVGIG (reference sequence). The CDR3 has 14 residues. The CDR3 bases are TGTGCCTCCTCGACAGGGCTTAAAGAGGATGGCTACACCTTC. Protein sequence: CASSTGLKEDGYTF.

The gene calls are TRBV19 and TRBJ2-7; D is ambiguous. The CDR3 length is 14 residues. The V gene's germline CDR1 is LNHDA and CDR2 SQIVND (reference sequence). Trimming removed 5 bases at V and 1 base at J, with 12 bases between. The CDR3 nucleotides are TGTGCCAGTAGTCCCAACGTACGATCCTACGAGCAGTACTTC. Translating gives CASSPNVRSYEQYF.

As DNA, the CDR3 is TGTGCCAGCAGCTTAGTGTACAGGGAGGAAAAACTGTTTTTT. This encodes CASSLVYREEKLFF. The chain is built from TRBV7-2 and TRBJ1-4, with D perhaps matching TRBD1 (6 bases). Germline V gives CDR1 SGHTA, CDR2 FQGNSA. V lost 1 base and J lost 8, with 11 bases in between. The CDR3 runs 14 residues.

In nucleotides, the CDR3 is TGTGCCAGCAGCCTTAGCGGGGGCCCTCAAGAGACCCAGTACTTC. It specifies CASSLSGGPQETQYF. The rearrangement uses TRBV6-6 and TRBJ2-5, with 9 bases aligning to TRBD2. With V trimmed by 6 bases and J by 2 bases, 7 bases remained unmatched. Germline V gene data show CDR1 as MNHNY and CDR2 as SVGAGI (reference sequence). CDR3 length: 15 amino acids.

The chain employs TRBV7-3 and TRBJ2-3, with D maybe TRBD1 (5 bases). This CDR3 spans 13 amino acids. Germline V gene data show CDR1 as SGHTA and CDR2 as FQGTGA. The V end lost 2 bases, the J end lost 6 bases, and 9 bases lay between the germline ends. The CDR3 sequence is CASSLQKGDTQYF. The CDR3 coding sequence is TGTGCCAGCAGCTTACAGAAGGGGGATACGCAGTATTTT.

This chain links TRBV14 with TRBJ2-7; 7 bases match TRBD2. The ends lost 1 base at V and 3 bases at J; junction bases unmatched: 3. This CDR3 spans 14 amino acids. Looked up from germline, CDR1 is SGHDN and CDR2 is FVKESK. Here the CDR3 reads CASSQVRGVYEQYF. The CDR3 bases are TGTGCCAGCAGCCAAGTTCGGGGGGTCTACGAGCAGTACTTC.

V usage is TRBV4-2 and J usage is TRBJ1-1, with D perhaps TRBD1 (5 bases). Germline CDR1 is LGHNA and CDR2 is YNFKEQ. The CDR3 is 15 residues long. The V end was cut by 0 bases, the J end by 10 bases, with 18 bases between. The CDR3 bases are TGTGCCAGCAGCCAAGATGTTGCGGGGGAGGAAGGAGCTTTCTTT. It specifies CASSQDVAGEEGAFF.

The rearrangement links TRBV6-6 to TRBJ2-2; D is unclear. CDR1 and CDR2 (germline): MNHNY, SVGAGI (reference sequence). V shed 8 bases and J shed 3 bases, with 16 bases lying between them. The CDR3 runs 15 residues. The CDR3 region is CASWWKLADTGELFF. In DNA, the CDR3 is TGTGCCAGCTGGTGGAAGCTGGCAGACACCGGGGAGCTGTTTTTT.

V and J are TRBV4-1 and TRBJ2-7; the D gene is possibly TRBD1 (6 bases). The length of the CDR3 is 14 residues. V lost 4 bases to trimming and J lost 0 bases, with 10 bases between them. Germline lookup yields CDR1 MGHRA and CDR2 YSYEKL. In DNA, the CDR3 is TGCGCCAGCAGCCCAGGGGCCCACTCCTACGAGCAGTACTTC. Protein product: CASSPGAHSYEQYF.